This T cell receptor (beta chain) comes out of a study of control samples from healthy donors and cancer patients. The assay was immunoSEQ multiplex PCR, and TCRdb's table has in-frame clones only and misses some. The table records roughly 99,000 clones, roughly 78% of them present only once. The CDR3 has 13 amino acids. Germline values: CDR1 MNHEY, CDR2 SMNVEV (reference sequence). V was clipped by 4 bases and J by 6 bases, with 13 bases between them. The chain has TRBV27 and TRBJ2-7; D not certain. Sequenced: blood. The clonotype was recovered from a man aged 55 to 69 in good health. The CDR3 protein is CASSSSGWPEQYF. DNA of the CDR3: TGTGCCAGCAGTTCCTCCGGATGGCCCGAGCAGTACTTC.